Following are 29 T cell receptor beta chains from one sample sequenced in a study of cytomegalovirus exposure and HLA in healthy donors. The PCR used 60 Vbeta and 13 Jbeta primers. TCRdb's table, derived via immunoSEQ multiplex PCR, lists solely in-frame clones and lacks some. The sample has 40,000 or so clones, approximately 76% seen once. The material sequenced was PBMCs. The origin of the receptors is a woman aged 25 to 45 in good health and CMV-seropositive.

This chain joins TRBV18 and TRBJ1-1; D possibly corresponds to TRBD1 (6 bases). The V end was cut by 2 bases, the J end by 3 bases, with 10 bases between. This CDR3 region has 14 residues. Germline values: CDR1 KGHSH, CDR2 LQKENI. The CDR3 region has the DNA TGTGCCAGCTCACCAGCGAAGGGGGACACTGAAGCTTTCTTT. Residues: CASSPAKGDTEAFF.

The CDR3 is CASSLGRRSRGYGYTF. CDR3 DNA: TGTGCCAGCAGTTTGGGACGGCGGTCGCGGGGCTATGGCTACACCTTC. V and J are TRBV28 and TRBJ1-2, with D possibly matching TRBD1 (5 bases). Germline V gene lookup returns CDR1 MDHEN and CDR2 SYDVKM. The CDR3 is 16 residues long. With 3 bases removed from V and 4 bases from J, the gap between germline ends came to 18 bases.

In this sample, this clone turned up once. V and J are TRBV6-1 and TRBJ1-1; D may be TRBD1 (6 bases). The CDR3 length is 14 residues. Germline V gene lookup returns CDR1 MNHNS and CDR2 SASEGT. The V and J ends lost 5 bases and 6 bases respectively, with 16 bases between them. In nucleotides, the CDR3 is TGTGCCAGCAGTAAAAACAGGGAAGGTCCTGAAGCTTTCTTT. Protein: CASSKNREGPEAFF.

This clone was seen just once. The chain uses TRBV30 and TRBJ2-1, with TRBD2 as a possible D gene (6 bases). The CDR3 has 14 residues. The germline V gene has CDR1 GTSNPN and CDR2 SVGIG (reference sequence). V was cut by 2 bases and J by 4 bases, with 12 bases left in between. The CDR3 sequence is CAWSPTRLYNEQFF. The CDR3 coding sequence is TGTGCCTGGAGTCCGACTAGACTATACAATGAGCAGTTCTTC.

V usage is TRBV19 and J usage is TRBJ1-1, with D possibly matching TRBD1 (6 bases). Germline V CDR1 and CDR2: LNHDA, SQIVND (reference sequence). CDR3 length: 15 residues. V shed 5 bases and J shed 2 bases, with 15 bases lying between them. CDR3: CASSETGTTNTEAFF. The CDR3 DNA reads as TGTGCCAGTAGTGAGACCGGGACAACAAACACTGAAGCTTTCTTT.

This chain uses TRBV15 with TRBJ2-1, with 10 bases fitting TRBD2. The CDR3 consists of 16 residues. Germline assignment: CDR1 LNHNV and CDR2 YYDKDF (reference sequence). J gave up 10 bases and V 3 bases, and 12 bases lay outside the gene matches. CDR3 sequence reads: CATSRVGKREGGEQFF. CDR3 DNA sequence: TGTGCCACCAGCAGGGTCGGGAAGCGGGAGGGAGGGGAGCAGTTCTTC.

The rearrangement joins TRBV2 to TRBJ1-1; 8 bases line up with TRBD1. The V gene end was trimmed by 6 bases and the J gene end by 6 bases; junction bases not matched to a gene: 6. CDR1 and CDR2 from the germline V gene are SNHLY and FYNNEI. The CDR3 loop spans 13 amino acids. DNA of the CDR3: TGTGCCAGCAGGGCAGGGGGCAGGCCTGAAGCTTTCTTT. This codes for CASRAGGRPEAFF. The variable domain in full, with the rest retrieved from reference TRBV2 and TRBJ1-1, is EPEVTQTPSHQVTQMGQEVILRCVPISNHLYFYWYRQILGQKVEFLVSFYNNEISEKSEIFDDQFSVERPDGSNFTLKIRSTKLEDSAMYFCASRAGGRPEAFFGQGTRLTVV.

The chain has TRBV9 and TRBJ1-2; D call uncertain. The length of the CDR3 is 13 residues. V lost 4 bases and J lost 5, with 12 bases in between. CDR1 and CDR2 from the germline V gene are SGDLS and YYNGEE. CDR3 in amino acids: CASSTHEGYGYTF. In DNA form, the CDR3 reads TGTGCCAGCAGCACCCACGAGGGATATGGCTACACCTTC.

The chain is built from TRBV19 and TRBJ1-5, with D perhaps TRBD1 (6 bases). Per germline, CDR1 LNHDA and CDR2 SQIVND (reference sequence). This CDR3 comprises 15 residues. V lost 3 bases, J lost 3 bases, and 12 bases lay in between. DNA for the CDR3: TGTGCCAGTAGTATCGTAGGGGGAAACAATCAGCCCCAGCATTTT. This codes for CASSIVGGNNQPQHF.

The chain carries TRBV6-1 and TRBJ1-2; 8 bases fit TRBD1. CDR3 length equals 14 residues. Germline CDR1 and CDR2: MNHNS and SASEGT. V trimming: 7 bases; J trimming: 6 bases; junction bases outside the gene matches: 10. The CDR3 protein is CASTPAGQADGYTF. CDR3 in DNA: TGTGCCAGCACTCCGGCGGGACAGGCGGATGGCTACACCTTC.

V gene TRBV28 combines with J gene TRBJ1-2; the D is unclear. This CDR3 is built from 12 residues. Trimming pared 2 bases from V and 4 bases from J, leaving 5 bases between. Germline values: CDR1 MDHEN, CDR2 SYDVKM. The CDR3 protein is CASSLVAYGYTF. CDR3 coding DNA: TGTGCCAGCAGTTTAGTGGCCTATGGCTACACCTTC.

The chain has TRBV2 and TRBJ2-3; D possibly corresponds to TRBD2 (5 bases). This CDR3 contains 15 residues. Germline lookup yields CDR1 SNHLY and CDR2 FYNNEI. Trimming stripped 1 base from V and 2 bases from J, with 10 bases between. CDR3 DNA: TGTGCCAGCAGTGAAGGTCTAGCAGACACAGATACGCAGTATTTT. Amino acid sequence: CASSEGLADTDTQYF.

A word on this clone: At one end, the junction sequence differs from germline, possibly due to a read error. The chain combines TRBV7-9 with TRBJ2-2, with 7 bases lining up with TRBD2. Per germline, CDR1 SEHNR and CDR2 FQNEAQ (reference sequence). The CDR3 sequence is 18 residues long. The CDR3 DNA is TGTTCCAGCAGCTTATTCACGGGCGGGAGTACTTGGGCCGGGGAGCTGTTTTTT. It translates to CSSSLFTGGSTWAGELFF.

This clone was observed a few times. J is TRBJ2-7 and V is TRBV2; a possible D gene is TRBD2 (6 bases). V shed 3 bases and J shed 7 bases, with 19 bases lying between them. CDR3 size: 15 residues. From germline, CDR1 is SNHLY and CDR2 FYNNEI. This chain's CDR3 is CASSDGSLAPGEQYF. The CDR3 DNA sequence: TGTGCCAGCAGTGACGGTAGCCTAGCGCCGGGGGAGCAGTACTTC.

This clone has more than one count but fewer than ten. The V and J genes are TRBV5-1 and TRBJ1-4; no definite D call. This CDR3 spans 16 amino acids. V was pared by 0 bases and J by 7 bases, with 16 bases between. Looked up from germline, CDR1 is SGHRS and CDR2 is YFSETQ. This CDR3 is CASSLGGYNGGEKLFF. CDR3 nucleotide sequence: TGCGCCAGCAGCTTGGGAGGTTACAACGGTGGTGAAAAACTGTTTTTT.

This clone showed up just a few times. The chain is built from TRBV7-9 and TRBJ1-1, with 7 nucleotides matching TRBD1. The CDR3 is 14 residues long. Looked up from germline, CDR1 is SEHNR and CDR2 is FQNEAQ (reference sequence). The V and J ends lost 5 bases and 10 bases, in that order; junction bases with no gene match: 13. The CDR3 coding sequence is TGTGCCAGCAGCCTCTACAGGGGCACCCCAAGAGCTTTCTTT. It encodes CASSLYRGTPRAFF.

This clone came up once. This rearrangement joins TRBV10-3 to TRBJ1-2, with D perhaps matching TRBD1 (5 bases). From germline, CDR1 is ENHRY and CDR2 SYGVKD. Trimming left V 7 bases short and J 3 bases short, with 18 bases between. This CDR3 is 15 amino acids long. CDR3 loop: CAITRVGGLDYGYTF. CDR3 bases: TGTGCCATCACGAGGGTCGGGGGATTGGACTATGGCTACACCTTC.

J is TRBJ2-5 and V is TRBV5-4, with 9 bases that match TRBD1. Losses at the gene ends were 4 bases for V and 2 bases for J; bases not matched to a gene: 12. The CDR3 spans 17 residues. CDR1 SGHNT and CDR2 YYREEE come from the germline V gene (reference sequence). CDR3 amino acids: CASSAFSDRGSQETQYF. In nucleotides, the CDR3 is TGTGCCAGCAGCGCCTTCTCGGACAGGGGAAGTCAAGAGACCCAGTACTTC.

CDR3 in amino acids: CASSENRDSYNSPLHF. The CDR3 DNA reads TGTGCCAGCAGTGAAAACAGGGACTCCTATAATTCACCCCTCCACTTT. V usage is TRBV27 and J usage is TRBJ1-6, with D possibly being TRBD1 (6 bases). Germline loops: CDR1 MNHEY, CDR2 SMNVEV (reference sequence). The CDR3 spans 16 residues. The V end was cut by 5 bases, the J end by 0 bases, with 11 bases between.

The sample holds a few counts of this clone. The rearrangement links TRBV5-1 to TRBJ2-1; TRBD1 aligns across 12 bases. The trim removed 6 bases at V and 8 bases at J, leaving 6 bases unmatched. This CDR3 contains 14 residues. In germline, CDR1 is SGHRS, CDR2 YFSETQ. CDR3 residues: CASKPGQGADEQFF. DNA of the CDR3: TGCGCCAGCAAACCGGGACAGGGGGCCGATGAGCAGTTCTTC.

The chain links TRBV18 to TRBJ1-3, with D uncertain. Trimming left V 3 bases short and J 0 bases short, with 12 bases between. The CDR3 loop spans 16 amino acids. Germline V gene data show CDR1 as KGHSH and CDR2 as LQKENI. In nucleotides, the CDR3 is TGTGCCAGCTCACCTTCGACCGACTACTCTGGAAACACCATATATTTT. This translates into CASSPSTDYSGNTIYF.

The rearrangement joins TRBV5-1 to TRBJ1-6; D not certain. The CDR3 is made up of 17 amino acids. The germline gives CDR1 SGHRS, CDR2 YFSETQ. V shed 4 bases and J shed 6 bases, with 20 bases lying between them. The CDR3 DNA follows: TGCGCCAGCAGCCTACTCCCGGGAGGTTGGGTTAATTCACCCCTCCACTTT. Protein: CASSLLPGGWVNSPLHF.

The chain couples TRBV28 to TRBJ2-7, with TRBD2 as a possible D gene (5 bases). Deletions cut 3 bases from V and 1 base from J, with 10 bases between. Germline assignment: CDR1 MDHEN and CDR2 SYDVKM. CDR3 length: 14 residues. CDR3 in amino acids: CASSFGRASYEQYF. DNA of the CDR3: TGTGCCAGCAGTTTCGGGCGGGCTTCCTACGAGCAGTACTTC.

The J gene is TRBJ2-2, the V gene TRBV5-6; D might be TRBD2 (6 bases). The CDR3 length is 18 residues. CDR1 is SGHDT and CDR2 is YYEEEE in the germline V gene. Trimming left V 3 bases short and J 2 bases short, with 20 bases between. The CDR3, as DNA: TGTGCCAGCAGCTCTCCGTGGGGGGTCCCCTTAAACACCGGGGAGCTGTTTTTT. Translating gives CASSSPWGVPLNTGELFF.

This rearrangement joins TRBV28 to TRBJ1-5; 10 bases fit TRBD1. The germline V gene has CDR1 MDHEN and CDR2 SYDVKM. There are 14 residues in the CDR3. V lost 10 bases and J lost 6; bases outside the gene matches: 9. CDR3 residues: CATMDRGFRQPQHF. CDR3 in DNA: TGTGCCACCATGGACAGGGGGTTTCGTCAGCCCCAGCATTTT.

This clone is a singleton in its sample. The genes are TRBV9 and TRBJ2-1; 10 bases align to TRBD2. The CDR3 is 15 amino acids. Germline V gene lookup returns CDR1 SGDLS and CDR2 YYNGEE. Unmatched junction bases numbered 6, after V lost 4 bases and J lost 5 bases. The CDR3 sequence: CASSLSGRENNEQFF. The CDR3 DNA sequence: TGTGCCAGCAGCTTGAGCGGGAGGGAAAACAATGAGCAGTTCTTC. Based on the CDR3 plus reference TRBV9 and TRBJ2-1, the full variable domain is DSGVTQTPKHLITATGQRVTLRCSPRSGDLSVYWYQQSLDQGLQFLIQYYNGEERAKGNILERFSAQQFPDLHSELNLSSLELGDSALYFCASSLSGRENNEQFFGPGTRLTVL.

This clone has just a few counts. The CDR3 protein is CASSQARLNTEAFF. The CDR3 DNA sequence: TGTGCCAGCAGCCAAGCCAGATTGAACACTGAAGCTTTCTTT. The genes are TRBV14 and TRBJ1-1; no firm D call. Looked up from germline, CDR1 is SGHDN and CDR2 is FVKESK. V was cut by 1 base and J by 0 bases, with 6 bases left in between. The CDR3 loop spans 14 amino acids.

The chain combines TRBV28 with TRBJ2-1; 11 nucleotides match TRBD2. The V and J ends lost 7 bases and 3 bases, in that order; junction bases with no gene match: 5. The germline CDR1 and CDR2 sequences are MDHEN and SYDVKM. The CDR3 is made up of 15 amino acids. For the CDR3, the DNA is TGTGCCAGCAAAACTAGCGGGGGTTTCTACAATGAGCAGTTCTTC. It codes for CASKTSGGFYNEQFF.

The gene calls are TRBV2 and TRBJ2-1; possible D gene TRBD2, 5 bases. CDR1 is SNHLY, CDR2 FYNNEI, per germline. The CDR3 loop spans 14 amino acids. V lost 8 bases and J 0 bases, leaving 11 bases between the germline ends. The chain's CDR3 is CASQRKSSYNEQFF. In DNA form, the CDR3 reads TGTGCCAGCCAGCGGAAGAGCTCCTACAATGAGCAGTTCTTC.